These T cell receptor beta chains were read from a single sample in a study of T cell responses to AZD1222 COVID-19 vaccine. Clones were sequenced by immunoSEQ multiplex PCR, and TCRdb holds only the in-frame ones, with some missing. The sample holds around 150,000 clones, around 91% seen once. The specimen comprised peripheral blood, sampled 28 days after the second AZD1222 dose. The source is an adult who received the AZD1222 COVID-19 vaccine. The CDR3 runs from the conserved cysteine through the conserved F or W. A D gene is named only where the DNA matches it firmly. Clone size is not always given. Where it is, it says once, few, many or a class for expanded clones.

J: TRBJ1-3
V: TRBV11-2
D: NA
size: NA
CDR3: CASSLSPKSSGNTIYF
DNA: TGTGCCAGCAGCTTAAGCCCTAAGAGCTCTGGAAACACCATATATTTT

J: TRBJ2-2
V: TRBV5-4
D: NA
size: NA
CDR3: CASSLSWGPNTGELFF
DNA: TGTGCCAGCAGCCTGAGTTGGGGGCCGAACACCGGGGAGCTGTTTTTT

J: TRBJ2-7
V: TRBV19
D: TRBD1
size: NA
CDR3: CASSATGTDEQYF
DNA: TGTGCCAGTAGTGCGACAGGGACGGACGAGCAGTACTTC

J: TRBJ2-2
V: TRBV5-1
D: NA
size: NA
CDR3: CASSPGDSGELFF
DNA: TGCGCCAGCAGCCCGGGTGACTCCGGGGAGCTGTTTTTT

J: TRBJ2-2
V: TRBV18
D: NA
size: NA
CDR3: CASSPLSTTGELFF
DNA: TGTGCCAGCTCACCCCTATCGACCACCGGGGAGCTGTTTTTT

J: TRBJ2-7
V: TRBV5-1
D: NA
size: NA
CDR3: CASSLEGYRDEQYF
DNA: TGCGCCAGCAGCTTGGAGGGGTACAGGGACGAGCAGTACTTC

J: TRBJ2-7
V: TRBV4-1
D: NA
size: NA
CDR3: CASSQVPRGAYEQYF
DNA: TGCGCCAGCAGCCAAGTTCCCAGGGGGGCGTACGAGCAGTACTTC

J: TRBJ2-3
V: TRBV25-1
D: TRBD1
size: NA
CDR3: CASSEYGTGGTDTQYF
DNA: TGTGCCAGCAGTGAATATGGGACAGGGGGCACAGATACGCAGTATTTT

J: TRBJ1-3
V: TRBV6-5
D: TRBD1
size: once
CDR3: CASRDPGQGDKTIYF
DNA: TGTGCCAGCAGGGATCCGGGACAGGGGGATAAGACCATATATTTT

J: TRBJ1-2
V: TRBV28
D: NA
size: NA
CDR3: CASSLWQAGYTF
DNA: TGTGCCAGCAGTTTATGGCAGGCTGGCTACACCTTC